What follows are 20 T cell receptor beta chains derived from one specimen sequenced in a study of somatic mutations in cytotoxic T cells in rheumatoid arthritis. The data were produced by immunoSEQ multiplex PCR, yet TCRdb's version contains in-frame clones alone and is incomplete. Found here are 9,000 or so clones, more than 75% of them singletons; the top ten hold 4.5% to 6%. The source material was CD8+ T cells sorted from blood. Receptor source: an adult with rheumatoid arthritis.

V usage is TRBV4-1 and J usage is TRBJ1-5; possible D gene TRBD1, 5 bases. Germline V gene data show CDR1 as MGHRA and CDR2 as YSYEKL. Trimming removed 0 bases at V and 9 bases at J, with 15 bases between. This CDR3 is 15 amino acids long. CDR3 bases: TGCGCCAGCAGCCAAGATTCCAGGGAGATTTGGCCCCAGCATTTT. Its translation is CASSQDSREIWPQHF.

V and J are TRBV6-6 and TRBJ1-5, with 7 positions matching TRBD1. The CDR3 has 16 residues. J was trimmed by 4 bases and V by 5 bases; bases with no gene match: 11. Germline CDR1 is MNHNY and CDR2 is SVGAGI (reference sequence). The CDR3 here is CASSKGTDFRNQPQHF. The CDR3 nucleotides are TGTGCCAGCAGTAAAGGGACAGACTTTCGGAATCAGCCCCAGCATTTT.

The chain employs TRBV28 and TRBJ2-1; the match to TRBD1 covers 7 bases. The CDR3 loop spans 15 amino acids. V gave up 5 bases and J gave up 8 bases; unmatched junction bases: 12. Germline lookup yields CDR1 MDHEN and CDR2 SYDVKM. The CDR3 sequence is CASSTGALSRDEQFF. CDR3 sequence (DNA): TGTGCCAGCAGTACAGGGGCCCTAAGCCGCGATGAGCAGTTCTTC.

This chain uses TRBV6-4 with TRBJ2-2; D uncertain. The CDR3 spans 13 residues. Germline V gives CDR1 MRHNA, CDR2 SNTAGT. Deletions cut 5 bases from V and 4 bases from J, with 8 bases between. This CDR3 is CASSYESTGELFF. CDR3 coding DNA: TGTGCCAGCAGTTATGAATCCACCGGGGAGCTGTTTTTT.

This clone is a singleton in its sample. Germline is not matched at one junction end, which may reflect a read error. The sample carries other DNA sequences with the same CDR3. The J gene is TRBJ1-5, the V gene TRBV28; no reliable D call. The CDR3 extends over 16 amino acids. Germline V gene lookup returns CDR1 MDHEN and CDR2 SYDVKM. The CDR3 nucleotides are TGTGCCAGCGGCTCCAACAGAGAACCTAGCAATCAACCCCAGCATTTT. Protein sequence: CASGSNREPSNQPQHF.

The count of this clone is one. V gene TRBV19 combines with J gene TRBJ1-5; D is ambiguous. The CDR3 has 14 amino acids. CDR1 and CDR2 (germline): LNHDA, SQIVND (reference sequence). Trimming pared 3 bases from V and 3 bases from J, leaving 9 bases between. The CDR3 spells CASSIAQDNQPQHF. As DNA, the CDR3 is TGTGCCAGTAGTATCGCCCAGGACAATCAGCCCCAGCATTTT.

This clone has a handful of counts. This chain joins TRBV5-5 and TRBJ2-7; unclear D gene. The CDR3 contains 16 residues. V lost 4 bases and J lost 5, with 22 bases in between. Germline lookup yields CDR1 SGHKS and CDR2 YYEKEE (reference sequence). The CDR3 sequence: CASSLEDPGFVDEQYF. The CDR3, as DNA: TGTGCCAGCAGCCTGGAAGACCCGGGTTTTGTCGACGAGCAGTACTTC.

This clone was seen only a few times. The gene calls are TRBV9 and TRBJ2-1; D is uncertain. The germline V and J ends were trimmed by 0 bases and 1 base, with 8 bases remaining between them. The CDR3 is made up of 15 amino acids. Germline CDR1 SGDLS, CDR2 YYNGEE. This CDR3 reads CASSVERWSYNEQFF. CDR3 nucleotides: TGTGCCAGCAGCGTAGAACGGTGGTCCTACAATGAGCAGTTCTTC.

The chain uses TRBV28 and TRBJ1-1, with 7 bases aligning to TRBD1. This CDR3 region has 16 residues. Germline loops: CDR1 MDHEN, CDR2 SYDVKM. V was pared by 4 bases and J by 0 bases, with 8 bases of the junction left unmatched. CDR3 in DNA: TGTGCCAGCAGTTATCTGTCAGGGGGTTTGAACACTGAAGCTTTCTTT. As protein: CASSYLSGGLNTEAFF.

This clone was counted a single time. The chain couples TRBV5-6 to TRBJ1-2, with 7 bases that match TRBD1. Germline-derived CDR1 and CDR2 are SGHDT and YYEEEE. The CDR3 is made up of 16 amino acids. Germline trimming cut 5 bases from V and 2 bases from J; bases unmatched to any gene: 12. CDR3 sequence (DNA): TGTGCCAGCAGTTCCCGCCACCGGGACAGCAACTATGGCTACACCTTC. Translated: CASSSRHRDSNYGYTF.

The chain links TRBV4-2 to TRBJ2-1; D gene uncertain. Germline CDR1 and CDR2: LGHNA and YNFKEQ. The CDR3 totals 15 residues. The germline V and J ends were trimmed by 1 base and 8 bases, with 15 bases remaining between them. Here the CDR3 reads CASSQAPGPGDEQFF. The CDR3 coding sequence is TGTGCCAGCAGCCAAGCCCCCGGGCCAGGCGATGAGCAGTTCTTC.

This clone occurred once. V is TRBV27 and J is TRBJ2-1; perhaps TRBD2 as D (6 bases). Trimming cost V 2 bases and J 9 bases, with 8 bases left between them. The CDR3 is made up of 12 amino acids. CDR1 and CDR2 (germline): MNHEY, SMNVEV (reference sequence). For the CDR3, the DNA is TGTGCCAGCAGTTTAGGAGGGTTTGAGCAGTTCTTC. Its protein product is CASSLGGFEQFF.

The chain couples TRBV14 to TRBJ2-1; unclear D gene. The length of the CDR3 is 16 residues. Trimming removed 0 bases from V and 7 bases from J, with 16 bases in between. CDR1 and CDR2 (germline): SGHDN, FVKESK. The CDR3 DNA reads as TGTGCCAGCAGCCAAGATATGGGTACTCCTTGGAATGAGCAGTTCTTC. Protein product: CASSQDMGTPWNEQFF. Full variable domain (missing parts from reference TRBV14 and TRBJ2-1): EAGVTQFPSHSVIEKGQTVTLRCDPISGHDNLYWYRRVMGKEIKFLLHFVKESKQDESGMPNNRFLAERTGGTYSTLKVQPAELEDSGVYFCASSQDMGTPWNEQFFGPGTRLTVL.

The chain carries TRBV15 and TRBJ2-3; no clear D gene. V lost 0 bases and J 7 bases, leaving 11 bases between the germline ends. This CDR3 comprises 14 residues. Germline loops: CDR1 LNHNV, CDR2 YYDKDF (reference sequence). The CDR3 bases are TGTGCCACCAGCAGAGATCCGGGCGCCAATACGCAGTATTTT. Protein: CATSRDPGANTQYF. Supplemented by reference TRBV15 and TRBJ2-3, the full variable domain reads DAMVIQNPRYQVTQFGKPVTLSCSQTLNHNVMYWYQQKSSQAPKLLFHYYDKDFNNEADTPDNFQSRRPNTSFCFLDIRSPGLGDTAMYLCATSRDPGANTQYFGPGTRLTVL.

The J gene is TRBJ1-1, the V gene TRBV27, with a tentative D call TRBD1 (5 bases). V lost 3 bases, J lost 9 bases, and 17 bases lay in between. This CDR3 comprises 14 residues. Germline V gene data show CDR1 as MNHEY and CDR2 as SMNVEV (reference sequence). CDR3 in amino acids: CASSFRQGAAQAFF. The CDR3 DNA follows: TGTGCCAGCAGTTTCAGGCAGGGAGCCGCTCAAGCTTTCTTT.

The rearrangement links TRBV14 to TRBJ1-2; D is unresolved. V lost 5 bases to trimming and J lost 6 bases, with 19 bases between them. The V gene's germline CDR1 is SGHDN and CDR2 FVKESK. The CDR3 contains 15 residues. DNA of the CDR3: TGTGCCAGCAGCATAAGGAAAGTGGCAGCCCATGGCTACACCTTC. Protein product: CASSIRKVAAHGYTF.

The chain employs TRBV25-1 and TRBJ1-4; possible D gene TRBD1, 5 bases. CDR3 length: 16 residues. The germline gives CDR1 MGHDK, CDR2 SYGVNS. The V and J ends lost 1 base and 0 bases respectively, with 9 bases between them. CDR3 coding DNA: TGTGCCAGCAGTGAATGGGGGGACGCAACTAATGAAAAACTGTTTTTT. Its protein product is CASSEWGDATNEKLFF.

J is TRBJ1-1 and V is TRBV2; D not resolved. V was shortened by 5 bases and J by 1 base, with 8 bases between the two germline ends. This CDR3 spans 13 amino acids. In germline, CDR1 is SNHLY, CDR2 FYNNEI. CDR3 nucleotide sequence: TGTGCCAGCAGTCCTTACTCGAACACTGAAGCTTTCTTT. Amino acids: CASSPYSNTEAFF.

This sequence joins TRBV27 and TRBJ2-3; D remains unclear. The length of the CDR3 is 15 residues. V was cut by 8 bases and J by 2 bases, with 17 bases left in between. CDR1 MNHEY and CDR2 SMNVEV come from the germline V gene (reference sequence). The CDR3 loop reads CASQKRTDLTDTQYF. The CDR3 DNA reads as TGTGCCAGCCAGAAAAGGACGGACCTCACAGATACGCAGTATTTT.

V is TRBV7-3 and J is TRBJ2-2; no definite D call. The V gene lost 3 bases and the J gene lost 1 base, with 6 bases spanning the gap. This CDR3 region has 14 residues. Per the germline V gene, CDR1 is SGHTA and CDR2 is FQGTGA. CDR3 in DNA: TGTGCCAGCAGCTTGGGCGGGAACACCGGGGAGCTGTTTTTT. It codes for CASSLGGNTGELFF. The full variable domain, with the rest looked up from reference TRBV7-3 and TRBJ2-2, is GAGVSQTPSNKVTEKGKYVELRCDPISGHTALYWYRQSLGQGPEFLIYFQGTGAADDSGLPNDRFFAVRPEGSVSTLKIQRTERGDSAVYLCASSLGGNTGELFFGEGSRLTVL.